A selection of T cell receptor beta chains follows, all from one sample in a study of T cells expressing NK-cell markers. TCRdb re-called the 5' RACE reads and shows each CDR3 protein once, DNA omitted. The sample data list approximately 440,000 distinct CDR3 sequences. Sequencing input: blood T cells: a sorted CD56 or NKG2C T cell subset, CD4+ or CD8+ T cells, or bulk PBMC T cells (not recorded which). The source of these receptors is a woman aged 50 to 60 in good health. Each CDR3 is given with its conserved first and last residue.

v_call: TRBV12-3/TRBV12-4
j_call: TRBJ2-7
cdr3_aa: CASKLTGGRSYEQYF

v_call: TRBV6-1
j_call: TRBJ2-1
cdr3_aa: CASSEGALEYNEQFF

v_call: TRBV5-1
j_call: TRBJ2-1
cdr3_aa: CASSLTGKEYNEQFF

v_call: TRBV3-1
j_call: TRBJ2-1
cdr3_aa: CASSQARAINEQFF

v_call: TRBV5-6
j_call: TRBJ1-2
cdr3_aa: CASSSGQVNYGYTF

v_call: TRBV7-8
j_call: TRBJ1-2
cdr3_aa: CASSLVAGDIGYGYTF

v_call: TRBV14
j_call: TRBJ1-4
cdr3_aa: CASSQYQGGKEKLFF

v_call: TRBV12-3/TRBV12-4
j_call: TRBJ2-3
cdr3_aa: CASSPSLTGSTDTQYF

v_call: TRBV29-1
j_call: TRBJ2-5
cdr3_aa: CSAVLGKYQETQYF

v_call: TRBV20-1
j_call: TRBJ2-2
cdr3_aa: CSARLAGGELFF

v_call: TRBV11-1
j_call: TRBJ2-1
cdr3_aa: CASSPLAGAAYNEQFF

v_call: TRBV7-2
j_call: TRBJ2-5
cdr3_aa: CASSLSSGSETQYF

v_call: TRBV27
j_call: TRBJ2-1
cdr3_aa: CASSLERTNEQFF

v_call: TRBV5-5
j_call: TRBJ2-4
cdr3_aa: CASSTTGGREVYAKNIQYF

v_call: TRBV6-5
j_call: TRBJ2-1
cdr3_aa: CASSYGVAGATEQFF

v_call: TRBV7-9
j_call: TRBJ1-2
cdr3_aa: CASSSGSGQANYGYTF

v_call: TRBV20-1
j_call: TRBJ1-2
cdr3_aa: CSAIPEGRYGYTF

v_call: TRBV27
j_call: TRBJ1-2
cdr3_aa: CASSYVSSNYGYTF

v_call: TRBV10-3
j_call: TRBJ2-7
cdr3_aa: CAISLAGATEQYF

v_call: TRBV19
j_call: TRBJ2-1
cdr3_aa: CASSSGLGYNEQFF

v_call: TRBV5-5
j_call: TRBJ2-3
cdr3_aa: CASSLETGGPSDTQYF

v_call: TRBV7-3
j_call: TRBJ2-1
cdr3_aa: CASSLALRLAGGPHEQFF

v_call: TRBV19
j_call: TRBJ2-1
cdr3_aa: CASNIGSVARNEQFF